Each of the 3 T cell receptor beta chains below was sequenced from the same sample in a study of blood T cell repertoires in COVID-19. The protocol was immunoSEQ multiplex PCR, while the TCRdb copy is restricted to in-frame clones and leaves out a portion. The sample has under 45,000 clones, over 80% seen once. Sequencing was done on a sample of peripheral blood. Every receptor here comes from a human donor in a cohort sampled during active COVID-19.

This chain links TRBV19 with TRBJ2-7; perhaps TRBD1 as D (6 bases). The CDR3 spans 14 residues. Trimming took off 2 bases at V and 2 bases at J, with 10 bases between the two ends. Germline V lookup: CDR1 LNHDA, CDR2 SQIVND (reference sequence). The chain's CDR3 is CASSILGGAYEQYF. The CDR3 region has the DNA TGTGCCAGTAGTATATTAGGGGGAGCCTACGAGCAGTACTTC.

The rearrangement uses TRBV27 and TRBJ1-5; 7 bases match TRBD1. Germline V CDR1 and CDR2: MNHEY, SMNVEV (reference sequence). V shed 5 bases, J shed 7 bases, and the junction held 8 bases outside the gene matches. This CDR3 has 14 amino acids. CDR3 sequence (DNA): TGTGCCAGCAGTCGACAGGGCGGATACCAGCCCCAGCATTTT. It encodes CASSRQGGYQPQHF.

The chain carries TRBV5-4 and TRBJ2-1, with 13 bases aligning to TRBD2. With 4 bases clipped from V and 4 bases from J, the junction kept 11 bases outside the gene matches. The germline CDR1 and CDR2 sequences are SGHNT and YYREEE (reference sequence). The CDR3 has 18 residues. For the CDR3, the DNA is TGTGCCAGCAGCCCCGGGACTAGCGGGACGGCGGGTTACAATGAGCAGTTCTTC. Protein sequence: CASSPGTSGTAGYNEQFF.